This T cell receptor beta chain was profiled in a study of T cell responses to AZD1222 COVID-19 vaccine. Libraries were prepared by immunoSEQ multiplex PCR; TCRdb keeps only in-frame clonotypes and omits some of them. The table records 98,000 or so clones, roughly 86% of them present only once. V lost 1 base and J lost 6; bases outside the gene matches: 6. Germline lookup yields CDR1 SGHRS and CDR2 YFSETQ. This CDR3 has 14 amino acids. This receptor was obtained from an adult who received the MenACWY meningococcal vaccine as a control. The genes are TRBV5-1 and TRBJ1-2, with TRBD1 identical over 7 bases. Sequencing was performed on peripheral blood, taken 28 days after the second dose of the MenACWY control vaccine. The CDR3 coding sequence is TGCGCCAGCAGCTTGACAAGACAGGGAAATGGCTACACCTTC. Residues: CASSLTRQGNGYTF.